This T cell receptor beta chain was documented in a study of molecular identifiers for immune sequencing clone quantification. The wider study: Sequencing covered four of five parts into which replicate RNA from about 21,000 or 97,000 naive CD8 cells was split.

At least ten counts were recorded for this clonotype. Naive CD8 T cells were FACS-sorted by CD8+CD4-CCR7+CD45RA+ markers. The CDR3 has 15 amino acids. V was cut by 7 bases and J by 0 bases, with 12 bases left in between. Germline values: CDR1 SEHNR, CDR2 FQNEAQ (reference sequence). TCRdb re-called the PCR reads through MiXCR, storing one row per CDR3 protein. Altogether approximately 550,000 distinct CDR3 sequences are present, around 25% being singletons, with the ten largest covering just over 0.75%. The V gene is TRBV7-9, the J gene TRBJ2-2; D might be TRBD2 (5 bases). The source is a human donor in good health. Some libraries in this study had Jurkat cell RNA spiked in. Input material: naive CD8+ T cells from blood, with Jurkat cell RNA spiked in. Subset reported: FACS-sorted CD8+CD4-CCR7+CD45RA+ naive T cells. The CDR3 sequence is CASTPPGTNTGELFF. The CDR3 region has the DNA TGTGCCAGCACCCCCCCGGGAACGAACACCGGGGAGCTGTTTTTT. The whole variable domain, remainder taken from reference TRBV7-9 and TRBJ2-2, is DTGVSQNPRHKITKRGQNVTFRCDPISEHNRLYWYRQTLGQGPEFLTYFQNEAQLEKSRLLSDRFSAERPKGSFSTLEIQRTEQGDSAMYLCASTPPGTNTGELFFGEGSRLTVL.